One T cell receptor (beta chain) is described in this entry. Its target is unknown. This entry is derived from a study of T cells in Graves' hyperthyroidism and ophthalmopathy. Study results and caveats: Model predictions of ophthalmopathy came a median approximately 6 months before onset.

TCR beta CDR3 sequences were amplified from RNA transcripts. HTBI primers were used for first-round RT-PCR of the TCR CDR3. A single record per CDR3 protein comes from TCRdb applying MiXCR to the multiplex PCR reads. The sample consists of 95,000 to 110,000 distinct CDR3 sequences, 16% of them appearing once. Stable hyperthyroidism: no ophthalmopathy progression over 18 months of follow-up. Each patient was aged 18 to 65 and had newly diagnosed hyperthyroidism of under 2 months' duration. From approximately 9.1 ml of fresh peripheral blood, PBMCs were isolated. The source is a woman between 50 and 59 years old with Graves' hyperthyroidism. The sample was blood.

The CDR3 loop is CASSLQRADQETQYF. As DNA, the CDR3 is TGCGCCAGCAGCTTACAGAGGGCCGACCAAGAGACCCAGTACTTC. The chain carries TRBV5-1 and TRBJ2-5, with TRBD2 as a possible D gene (5 bases). V was shortened by 2 bases and J by 0 bases, with 11 bases between the two germline ends. The V gene's germline CDR1 is SGHRS and CDR2 YFSETQ. This CDR3 is built from 15 residues.